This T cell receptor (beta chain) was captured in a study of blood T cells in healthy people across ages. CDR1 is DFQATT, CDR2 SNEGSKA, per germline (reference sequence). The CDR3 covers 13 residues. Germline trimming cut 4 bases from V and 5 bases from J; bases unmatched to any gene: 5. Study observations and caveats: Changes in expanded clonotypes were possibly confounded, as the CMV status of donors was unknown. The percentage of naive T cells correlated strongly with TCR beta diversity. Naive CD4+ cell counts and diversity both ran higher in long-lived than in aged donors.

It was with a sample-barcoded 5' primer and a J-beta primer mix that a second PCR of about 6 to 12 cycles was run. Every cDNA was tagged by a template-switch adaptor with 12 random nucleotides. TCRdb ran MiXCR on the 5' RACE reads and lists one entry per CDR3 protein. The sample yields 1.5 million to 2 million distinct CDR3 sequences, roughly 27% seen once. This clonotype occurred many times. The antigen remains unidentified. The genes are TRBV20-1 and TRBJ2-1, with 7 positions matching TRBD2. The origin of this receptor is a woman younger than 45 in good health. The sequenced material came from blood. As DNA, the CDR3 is TGCAGTGCTACGGCGGGAGTGAACAATGAGCAGTTCTTC. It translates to CSATAGVNNEQFF.